This TCR beta chain derives from a study of CD8+ T cells in alopecia areata. Broader study findings: Sequence data from scalp samples additionally include resident alphabeta T cells of normal skin. Greater clonality was observed in lesional scalp samples, especially alopecia totalis/universalis, versus normal scalp. Mice gave a clearer picture of TCR sharing than patients did, possibly for HLA-related reasons.

As for this clone: The target antigen is unknown.

Extraction of RNA preceded its reverse transcription into cDNA, which served as the sequencing template. The method was immunoSEQ multiplex PCR; TCRdb's version includes in-frame clones alone and lacks a portion of them. The repertoire holds about 110,000 clones, with roughly 59% as singletons. PBMCs served as the source from which CD4+ and CD8+ T cells were sorted. From germline, CDR1 is SGHDT and CDR2 YYEEEE. This CDR3 has 14 amino acids. Trimming cost V 6 bases and J 8 bases; bases outside gene matches: 11. This TCR was recovered from a human donor in good health. The chain joins TRBV5-6 to TRBJ2-1; 7 positions match TRBD2. Sequencing was done on a sample of CD8+ T cells sorted from blood. Written as DNA, the CDR3 is TGTGCCAGCACTCGGGGGAGGGATCGCCATGAGCAGTTCTTC. Protein product: CASTRGRDRHEQFF.